Each of the 18 T cell receptor beta chains below was sequenced from the same sample in a study of blood T cell repertoires in COVID-19. Assay: immunoSEQ multiplex PCR; the TCRdb copy retains only in-frame clones and omits some. The sample holds a few hundred thousand clones; 70% to 90% are singletons and the top ten take around 2%. Sequencing was done on a sample of peripheral blood. The receptors stem from a man aged 25-45 years who had recovered from COVID-19.

The CDR3, as DNA: TGTGCCAGCAGCTTAGCGGGGGGGGCGAGACATAACTACGAGCAGTACTTC. Amino acids: CASSLAGGARHNYEQYF. The V call is TRBV7-6, the J call TRBJ2-7; perhaps TRBD2 as D (7 bases). V was pared by 0 bases and J by 3 bases, with 18 bases between. The length of the CDR3 is 17 residues. Germline V lookup: CDR1 SGHVS, CDR2 FNYEAQ.

This clone was counted between two and nine times. The V call is TRBV6-5, the J call TRBJ2-1; a possible D gene is TRBD1 (5 bases). The CDR3 is 11 amino acids. Germline V gene sequence: CDR1 MNHEY, CDR2 SVGAGI. V was pared by 6 bases and J by 9 bases, with 9 bases between. The CDR3 DNA reads as TGTGCCAGCAGCAGGGTTGGTGAGCAGTTCTTC. This codes for CASSRVGEQFF.

The chain joins TRBV18 to TRBJ1-4; no firm D call. Germline CDR1 reads KGHSH; CDR2 reads LQKENI. The CDR3 spans 15 residues. V was trimmed by 5 bases and J by 1 base, leaving 11 bases between them. Here the CDR3 reads CASSSATGTNEKLFF. The CDR3 DNA reads TGTGCCAGCTCATCAGCAACGGGAACTAATGAAAAACTGTTTTTT.

This chain links TRBV7-9 with TRBJ1-6; the D is unclear. Trimming took off 1 base at V and 0 bases at J, with 7 bases between the two ends. The CDR3 totals 16 residues. Germline CDR1 and CDR2: SEHNR and FQNEAQ (reference sequence). CDR3 sequence: CASSLERHSYNSPLHF. The CDR3 bases are TGTGCCAGCAGCTTAGAACGACACTCCTATAATTCACCCCTCCACTTT.

The chain has TRBV25-1 and TRBJ2-5; D not resolved. This CDR3 spans 13 amino acids. Germline V gives CDR1 MGHDK, CDR2 SYGVNS. V was cut by 1 base and J by 5 bases, with 8 bases left in between. The CDR3 DNA is TGTGCCAGCAGTGAATCGGCGCGGGAGACCCAGTACTTC. It codes for CASSESARETQYF.

The CDR3: CASSGQGLRYGYTF. The CDR3 DNA reads TGTGCCAGCAGCGGACAGGGCCTTCGCTATGGCTACACCTTC. V gene TRBV9 combines with J gene TRBJ1-2, with 7 bases aligning to TRBD1. CDR1 and CDR2 from the germline V gene are SGDLS and YYNGEE. Trimming at V came to 3 bases and at J to 4 bases, leaving 6 bases not matched to a gene. This CDR3 is built from 14 residues. The complete variable domain, with remaining parts taken from reference TRBV9 and TRBJ1-2, reads DSGVTQTPKHLITATGQRVTLRCSPRSGDLSVYWYQQSLDQGLQFLIQYYNGEERAKGNILERFSAQQFPDLHSELNLSSLELGDSALYFCASSGQGLRYGYTFGSGTRLTVV.

The count of this clone is one. The V and J genes are TRBV2 and TRBJ1-2; 10 bases fit TRBD1. The CDR3 totals 15 residues. CDR1 is SNHLY and CDR2 is FYNNEI in the germline V gene. Trimming at V came to 8 bases and at J to 3 bases, leaving 9 bases not matched to a gene. The CDR3 nucleotides read TGTGCCAGCCGACAGGGGGCGGTTATAGACTATGGCTACACCTTC. It specifies CASRQGAVIDYGYTF.

The rearrangement joins TRBV11-3 to TRBJ1-1, with D unresolved. This CDR3 comprises 14 residues. Germline CDR1 reads SGHNT; CDR2 reads YENEEA. The germline V and J ends were trimmed by 5 bases and 0 bases, with 10 bases remaining between them. The CDR3 DNA follows: TGTGCCAGCAGCCTAAGCCGTCTGAACACTGAAGCTTTCTTT. Protein: CASSLSRLNTEAFF.

The chain couples TRBV18 to TRBJ1-2, with 9 bases that match TRBD1. This CDR3 region has 13 residues. CDR1 is KGHSH, CDR2 LQKENI, per germline. J was trimmed by 6 bases and V by 6 bases; bases with no gene match: 5. The CDR3 is CASSRDREDGYTF. As DNA, the CDR3 is TGTGCCAGCTCCCGGGACAGGGAGGATGGCTACACCTTC.

CDR3 nucleotides: TGTGCCAGCAGCCAAGTTAGCGGGGGGGCCCGGGAGCTGTTTTTT. Amino acid sequence: CASSQVSGGARELFF. The rearrangement uses TRBV4-2 and TRBJ2-2; the match to TRBD2 covers 11 bases. V lost 1 base, J lost 9 bases, and 4 bases stayed unmatched. CDR1 is LGHNA, CDR2 YNFKEQ, per germline. The CDR3 length is 15 residues.

CDR3 sequence: CASSRFRDTSPNYGYTF. CDR3 bases: TGTGCCAGTAGTAGATTCCGGGACACCTCCCCTAACTATGGCTACACCTTC. The gene calls are TRBV19 and TRBJ1-2; D is perhaps TRBD1 (6 bases). CDR1 and CDR2 (germline): LNHDA, SQIVND (reference sequence). The CDR3 extends over 17 amino acids. Trimming pared 4 bases from V and 0 bases from J, leaving 18 bases between.

The chain carries TRBV5-4 and TRBJ1-2, with a weak D call TRBD1 (5 bases). Trimming pared 2 bases from V and 6 bases from J, leaving 20 bases between. Germline V gene data show CDR1 as SGHNT and CDR2 as YYREEE (reference sequence). This CDR3 region has 16 residues. The CDR3 is CASSLILTADRDGYTF. CDR3 sequence (DNA): TGTGCCAGCAGCTTAATCTTGACAGCTGACCGTGATGGCTACACCTTC.

V usage is TRBV18 and J usage is TRBJ2-5; a weak D match, TRBD1 (6 bases). CDR1 and CDR2 from the germline V gene are KGHSH and LQKENI. The CDR3 sequence is 14 residues long. Between the trimmed V and J ends, which lost 6 bases and 1 base, there was a span of 12 bases. In DNA, the CDR3 is TGTGCCAGCTCGGGACCGGACAGCCAAGAGACCCAGTACTTC. It translates to CASSGPDSQETQYF. Variable domain in full (rest from reference TRBV18 and TRBJ2-5): NAGVMQNPRHLVRRRGQEARLRCSPMKGHSHVYWYRQLPEEGLKFMVYLQKENIIDESGMPKERFSAEFPKEGPSILRIQQVVRGDSAAYFCASSGPDSQETQYFGPGTRLLVL.

This clone was observed once. The rearrangement links TRBV7-2 to TRBJ1-1; TRBD1 might be the D (6 bases). Per germline, CDR1 SGHTA and CDR2 FQGNSA. The V end lost 6 bases, the J end lost 5 bases, and 13 bases lay between the germline ends. CDR3 length equals 13 residues. CDR3 DNA sequence: TGTGCCAGCAGGCCTCCCAGGGGAACTGAAGCTTTCTTT. The encoded protein is CASRPPRGTEAFF.

The chain employs TRBV5-5 and TRBJ2-1; D may be TRBD1 (7 bases). The CDR3 length is 15 residues. The V and J ends lost 8 bases and 9 bases respectively, with 24 bases between them. The germline gives CDR1 SGHKS, CDR2 YYEKEE (reference sequence). The CDR3 spells CARARGRGKAGEQFF. The CDR3 bases are TGTGCCAGAGCGCGGGGCAGGGGGAAGGCGGGTGAGCAGTTCTTC.

The V gene is TRBV6-2 or TRBV6-3, the J gene TRBJ1-5; D is possibly TRBD1 (5 bases). Per the germline V gene, CDR1 is MNHEY and CDR2 is SVGEGT. CDR3 length equals 20 residues. The V end was cut by 0 bases, the J end by 2 bases, with 23 bases between. In DNA form, the CDR3 reads TGTGCCAGCAGTTACTCGCGGGGTGGTCCGGGACCCAGGGGCAATCAGCCCCAGCATTTT. Residues: CASSYSRGGPGPRGNQPQHF.

The chain is built from TRBV27 and TRBJ2-7; 7 bases match TRBD1. V lost 5 bases to trimming and J lost 5 bases; unmatched junction nucleotides: 12. The CDR3 has 15 residues. Germline CDR1 reads MNHEY; CDR2 reads SMNVEV (reference sequence). CDR3 residues: CASSPYTGVRNEQYF. CDR3 nucleotide sequence: TGTGCCAGCAGTCCCTATACAGGGGTGAGGAACGAGCAGTACTTC.

The genes are TRBV18 and TRBJ2-7; D is uncertain. The V end was cut by 3 bases, the J end by 1 base, with 13 bases between. The CDR3 is 15 amino acids. The germline V gene has CDR1 KGHSH and CDR2 LQKENI. The CDR3 DNA follows: TGTGCCAGCTCACCGCCCCCCAGGTTTTCCTACGAGCAGTACTTC. Amino acids: CASSPPPRFSYEQYF.